The 9 T cell receptor beta chains below all came from one sample that was sequenced in a study of T cells after posttransplantation cyclophosphamide. Methotrexate plus calcineurin inhibitor accompanied controls' myeloablative marrow transplants; sampling was 1 year later. The protocol was immunoSEQ multiplex PCR, while the TCRdb copy is restricted to in-frame clones and leaves out a portion. The data show around 16,000 clones, with around 82% seen just once and over 4.5% held by the top ten. The starting material was PBMCs, obtained 350 to 400 days after allogeneic stem cell transplant with calcineurin inhibitor and methotrexate. Source of these receptors: a male patient in his late teens or twenties who received an allogeneic stem cell transplant from a related donor, was CMV-positive, and had no GVHD. A subset of T cells may come from the graft donor.

This clone was recorded a few times. This sequence joins TRBV10-3 and TRBJ2-7; 10 bases map to TRBD1. In germline, CDR1 is ENHRY, CDR2 SYGVKD. The CDR3 length is 13 residues. The V gene end was trimmed by 6 bases and the J gene end by 5 bases; junction bases not matched to a gene: 4. For the CDR3, the DNA is TGTGCCATCAGCGGACAGGGGGTCGACGAGCAGTACTTC. This translates into CAISGQGVDEQYF.

V and J are TRBV6-6 and TRBJ1-2; 7 bases align to TRBD1. With 5 bases clipped from V and 2 bases from J, the junction kept 8 bases outside the gene matches. The CDR3 length is 15 residues. CDR1 MNHNY and CDR2 SVGAGI come from the germline V gene (reference sequence). The CDR3 is CASSRQQGRNYGYTF. The CDR3 nucleotides are TGTGCCAGCAGTCGCCAACAGGGGCGGAACTATGGCTACACCTTC.

V and J are TRBV28 and TRBJ1-2; the match to TRBD1 covers 11 bases. With V trimmed by 6 bases and J by 1 base, 4 bases remained unmatched. This CDR3 has 15 amino acids. Germline V gives CDR1 MDHEN, CDR2 SYDVKM. CDR3 amino acids: CASSPGTGGNYGYTF. DNA of the CDR3: TGTGCCAGCAGCCCCGGGACAGGGGGTAACTATGGCTACACCTTC.

The chain uses TRBV27 and TRBJ2-7; 7 bases fit TRBD1. Looked up from germline, CDR1 is MNHEY and CDR2 is SMNVEV (reference sequence). CDR3 length equals 18 residues. The V gene end was trimmed by 6 bases and the J gene end by 0 bases; junction bases not matched to a gene: 17. CDR3 loop: CASRTKRQNRGRSYEQYF. The CDR3 DNA is TGTGCCAGCAGAACCAAACGTCAAAACAGGGGCCGCTCCTACGAGCAGTACTTC.

This sequence joins TRBV7-2 and TRBJ1-3; possibly TRBD1 for D (6 bases). The germline gives CDR1 SGHTA, CDR2 FQGNSA. V shed 1 base and J shed 4 bases, with 20 bases lying between them. This CDR3 region has 18 residues. The CDR3 DNA sequence: TGTGCCAGCAGCTTAGATTTAGTTGGCAGGGGAGAGGGAAACACCATATATTTT. It encodes CASSLDLVGRGEGNTIYF.

This sequence joins TRBV6-1 and TRBJ1-2, with unresolved D. Germline V gene sequence: CDR1 MNHNS, CDR2 SASEGT. V lost 5 bases to trimming and J lost 4 bases, with 5 bases between them. The length of the CDR3 is 11 residues. The DNA for the CDR3 is TGTGCCAGCAGTTTCCTCTATGGCTACACCTTC. The encoded protein is CASSFLYGYTF.

The chain uses TRBV18 and TRBJ2-5; possible D gene TRBD1, 5 bases. Per germline, CDR1 KGHSH and CDR2 LQKENI. Trimming cost V 2 bases and J 4 bases, with 8 bases left between them. The length of the CDR3 is 13 residues. This chain's CDR3 is CASSPGQGETQYF. In DNA form, the CDR3 reads TGTGCCAGCTCACCAGGGCAGGGAGAGACCCAGTACTTC. Complete variable domain (other parts from reference TRBV18 and TRBJ2-5): NAGVMQNPRHLVRRRGQEARLRCSPMKGHSHVYWYRQLPEEGLKFMVYLQKENIIDESGMPKERFSAEFPKEGPSILRIQQVVRGDSAAYFCASSPGQGETQYFGPGTRLLVL.

The J gene is TRBJ2-7, the V gene TRBV15, with a tentative D call TRBD1 (6 bases). Germline V gene data show CDR1 as LNHNV and CDR2 as YYDKDF (reference sequence). Trimming shortened V by 5 bases and J by 5 bases, and 13 bases separated the two germline ends. The CDR3 totals 13 residues. In nucleotides, the CDR3 is TGTGCCACCAGCCCCAGGGCAGGGGACGAGCAGTACTTC. Its protein is CATSPRAGDEQYF.

This clone was detected only once. The gene calls are TRBV6-6 and TRBJ2-7; TRBD2 matches 7 bases. Germline values: CDR1 MNHNY, CDR2 SVGAGI (reference sequence). The CDR3 has 11 amino acids. With V trimmed by 7 bases and J by 5 bases, 2 bases remained unmatched. CDR3 amino acids: CASMGGNEQYF. CDR3 nucleotides: TGTGCCAGCATGGGGGGGAACGAGCAGTACTTC.